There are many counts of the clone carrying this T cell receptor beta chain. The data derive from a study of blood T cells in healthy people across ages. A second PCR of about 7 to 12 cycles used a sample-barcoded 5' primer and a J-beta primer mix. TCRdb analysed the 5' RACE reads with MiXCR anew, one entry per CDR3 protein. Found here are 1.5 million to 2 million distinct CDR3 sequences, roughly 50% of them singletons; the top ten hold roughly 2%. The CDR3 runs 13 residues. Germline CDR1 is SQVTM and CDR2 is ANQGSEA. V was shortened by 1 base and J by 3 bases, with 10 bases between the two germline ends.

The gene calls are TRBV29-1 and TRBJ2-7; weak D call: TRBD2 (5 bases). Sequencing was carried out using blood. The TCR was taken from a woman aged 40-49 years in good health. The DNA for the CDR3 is TGCAGCGTTGAAGGACGGGATTTCTACGAGCAGTACTTC. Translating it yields CSVEGRDFYEQYF.